The clone carrying this TCR beta chain has a single count. The data are from a study of blood T cell repertoires in COVID-19. As for the study in general: Donors in the United States, Italy and Spain gave samples during acute or convalescent COVID-19. PBMCs, B-cell-depleted T cells, or T cells provided the cDNA or gDNA that made up the material.

Some clones are missing from TCRdb's copy, which holds only in-frame ones; the method was immunoSEQ multiplex PCR. In the table there are about 47,000 clones, approximately 88% of which are singletons. The J segment lost 3 bases and the V segment lost 3 bases, leaving 9 bases of the junction unmatched. The CDR3 extends over 16 amino acids. Germline assignment: CDR1 SGHNT and CDR2 YYREEE (reference sequence). Sequenced sample: peripheral blood. This TCR was sampled from a man in his fifties with acute or convalescent COVID-19. V and J are TRBV5-4 and TRBJ2-3, with 8 bases matching TRBD2. For the CDR3, the DNA is TGTGCCAGCAGCTCGGGACTAGACGGGGGGACAGATACGCAGTATTTT. Protein product: CASSSGLDGGTDTQYF.